The sequence of this TCR beta chain was determined in a study of CD8+ T cells in alopecia areata. Treatment: oral pan-JAK inhibitor, 5-10 mg twice daily. Reverse transcription of extracted RNA yielded cDNA, which provided the sequencing template. Some clones are missing from TCRdb's copy, which holds only in-frame ones; the method was immunoSEQ multiplex PCR. This sample carries 100,000 to 150,000 clones, approximately 57% of them seen once, and the ten largest clones take approximately 5.1%. General study findings and limits: Numerous expanded lesional clones remained in scalp and blood during tofacitinib. Normal skin's resident alphabeta T cells are sequenced alongside lesional scalp T cells. Among the 100 top clones, expanded CD8+ clones, like scalp clonality, were significantly decreased by tofacitinib.

This clone was observed a handful of times. As yet, its antigen is unknown. This TCR was sampled from a human donor with alopecia areata. The sample was CD4+ T cells sorted from blood, taken at week 4, from a patient treated with tofacitinib.

The CDR3 DNA reads TGTGCCAGCAGTTCAGACTCTGGGGCCAACGTCCTGACTTTC. The encoded protein is CASSSDSGANVLTF. The chain is built from TRBV5-4 and TRBJ2-6; D gene ambiguous. Germline V gene lookup returns CDR1 SGHNT and CDR2 YYREEE (reference sequence). The CDR3 has 14 residues. V was shortened by 5 bases and J by 0 bases, with 6 bases between the two germline ends.